This T cell receptor beta chain was identified in a study of blood T cell repertoires in COVID-19. Sequencing used immunoSEQ multiplex PCR; TCRdb keeps in-frame clones, though not all of them. The profile shows hundreds of thousands of clones, around 91% of them singletons. The ends were cut back, 8 bases at V and 0 bases at J, with 19 bases in the middle. The CDR3 length is 16 residues. Germline V gives CDR1 SNHLY, CDR2 FYNNEI. The chain joins TRBV2 to TRBJ1-1; possible D gene TRBD1, 5 bases. Sequencing was performed on peripheral blood. The receptor comes from a woman under 30 who had recovered from COVID-19. The CDR3 reads CASSRGEAEMNTEAFF. For the CDR3, the DNA is TGTGCCAGCTCTCGGGGGGAGGCGGAGATGAACACTGAAGCTTTCTTT.